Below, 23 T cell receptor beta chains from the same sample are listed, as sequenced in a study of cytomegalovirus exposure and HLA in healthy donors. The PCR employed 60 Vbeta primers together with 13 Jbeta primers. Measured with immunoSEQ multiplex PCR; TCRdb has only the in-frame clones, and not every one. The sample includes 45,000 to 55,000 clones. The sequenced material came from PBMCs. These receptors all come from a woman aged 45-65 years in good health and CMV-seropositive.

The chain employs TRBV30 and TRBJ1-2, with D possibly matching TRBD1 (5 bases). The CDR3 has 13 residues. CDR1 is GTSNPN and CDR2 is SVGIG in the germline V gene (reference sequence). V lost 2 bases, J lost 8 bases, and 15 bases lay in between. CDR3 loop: CAWSLTQAQGYTF. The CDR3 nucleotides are TGTGCCTGGAGTCTAACACAGGCCCAAGGCTACACCTTC.

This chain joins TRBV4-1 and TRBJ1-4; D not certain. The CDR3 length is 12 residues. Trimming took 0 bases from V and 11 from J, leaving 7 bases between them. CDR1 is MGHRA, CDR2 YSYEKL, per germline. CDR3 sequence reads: CASSQDTDKLFF. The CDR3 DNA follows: TGCGCCAGCAGCCAAGATACAGACAAACTGTTTTTT.

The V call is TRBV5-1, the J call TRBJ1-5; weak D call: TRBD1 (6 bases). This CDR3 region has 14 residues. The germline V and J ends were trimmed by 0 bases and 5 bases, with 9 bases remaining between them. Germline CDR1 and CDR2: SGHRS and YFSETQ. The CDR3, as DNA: TGCGCCAGCAGCTTGGTGGCAGGGGATCAGCCCCAGCATTTT. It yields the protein CASSLVAGDQPQHF. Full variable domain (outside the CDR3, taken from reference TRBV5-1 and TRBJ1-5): KAGVTQTPRYLIKTRGQQVTLSCSPISGHRSVSWYQQTPGQGLQFLFEYFSETQRNKGNFPGRFSGRQFSNSRSEMNVSTLELGDSALYLCASSLVAGDQPQHFGDGTRLSIL.

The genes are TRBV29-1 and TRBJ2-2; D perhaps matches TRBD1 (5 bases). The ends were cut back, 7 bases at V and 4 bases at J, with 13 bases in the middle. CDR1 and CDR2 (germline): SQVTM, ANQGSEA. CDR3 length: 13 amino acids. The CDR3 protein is CSARGDGTGELFF. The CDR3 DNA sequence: TGCAGCGCTAGGGGCGATGGCACCGGGGAGCTGTTTTTT.

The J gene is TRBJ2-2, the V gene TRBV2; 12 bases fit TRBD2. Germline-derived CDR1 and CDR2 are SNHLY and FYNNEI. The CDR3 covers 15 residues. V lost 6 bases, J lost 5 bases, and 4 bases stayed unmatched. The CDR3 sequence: CASRRLAGVTGELFF. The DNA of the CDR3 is TGTGCCAGCAGACGACTAGCGGGAGTAACCGGGGAGCTGTTTTTT.

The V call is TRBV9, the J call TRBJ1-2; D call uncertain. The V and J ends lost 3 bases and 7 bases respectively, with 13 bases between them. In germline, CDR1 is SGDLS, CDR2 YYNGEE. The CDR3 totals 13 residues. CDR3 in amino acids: CASSASPISGYTF. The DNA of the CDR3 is TGTGCCAGCAGCGCGAGTCCTATAAGTGGCTACACCTTC.

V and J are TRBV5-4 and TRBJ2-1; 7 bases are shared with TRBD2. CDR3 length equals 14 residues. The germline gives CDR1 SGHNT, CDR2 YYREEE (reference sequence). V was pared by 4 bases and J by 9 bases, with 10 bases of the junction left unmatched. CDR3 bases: TGTGCCAGCAGCCGCACGGGAGGTACGAGTGAGCAGTTCTTC. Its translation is CASSRTGGTSEQFF. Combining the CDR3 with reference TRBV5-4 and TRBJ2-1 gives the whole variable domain ETGVTQSPTHLIKTRGQQVTLRCSSQSGHNTVSWYQQALGQGPQFIFQYYREEENGRGNFPPRFSGLQFPNYSSELNVNALELDDSALYLCASSRTGGTSEQFFGPGTRLTVL.

The CDR3 nucleotides read TGTGCCAGCAGCGACGGACGGGGGAAGGGATCACCCCTCCACTTT. Translation gives CASSDGRGKGSPLHF. The chain recombines TRBV5-6 with TRBJ1-6, with a tentative D call TRBD1 (5 bases). Germline lookup yields CDR1 SGHDT and CDR2 YYEEEE. The CDR3 has 15 amino acids. The germline V and J ends were trimmed by 4 bases and 10 bases, with 18 bases remaining between them.

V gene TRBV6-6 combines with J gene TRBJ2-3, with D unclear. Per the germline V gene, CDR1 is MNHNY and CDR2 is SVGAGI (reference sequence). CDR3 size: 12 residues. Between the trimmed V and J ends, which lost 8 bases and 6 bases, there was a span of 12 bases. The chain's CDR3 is CASGIMQDTQYF. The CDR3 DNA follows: TGTGCCAGCGGTATAATGCAGGATACGCAGTATTTT.

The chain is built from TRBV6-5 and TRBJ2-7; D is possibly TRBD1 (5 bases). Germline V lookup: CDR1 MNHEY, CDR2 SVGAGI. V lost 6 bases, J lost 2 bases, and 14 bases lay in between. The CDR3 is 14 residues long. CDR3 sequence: CASSTKAGPYEQYF. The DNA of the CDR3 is TGTGCCAGCAGCACAAAGGCAGGGCCCTACGAGCAGTACTTC.

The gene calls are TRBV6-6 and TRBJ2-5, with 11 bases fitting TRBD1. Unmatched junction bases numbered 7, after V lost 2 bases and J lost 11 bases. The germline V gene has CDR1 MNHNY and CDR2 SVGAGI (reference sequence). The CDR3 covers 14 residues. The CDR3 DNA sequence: TGTGCCAGCAGTTACCCGGACAGGGGGCATGAGCAGTACTTC. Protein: CASSYPDRGHEQYF.

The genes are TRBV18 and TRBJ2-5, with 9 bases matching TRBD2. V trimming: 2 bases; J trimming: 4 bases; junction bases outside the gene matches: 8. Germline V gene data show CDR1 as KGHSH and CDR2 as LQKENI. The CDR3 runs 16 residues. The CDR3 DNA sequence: TGTGCCAGCTCACCATTGGTAGCGGGAGCGGCAGAGACCCAGTACTTC. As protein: CASSPLVAGAAETQYF.

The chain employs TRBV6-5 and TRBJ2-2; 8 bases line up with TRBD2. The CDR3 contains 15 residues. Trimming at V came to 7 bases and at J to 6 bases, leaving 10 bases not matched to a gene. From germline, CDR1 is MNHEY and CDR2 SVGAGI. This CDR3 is CASTGRGGGAGELFF. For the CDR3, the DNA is TGTGCCAGCACCGGTCGGGGGGGAGGCGCCGGGGAGCTGTTTTTT.

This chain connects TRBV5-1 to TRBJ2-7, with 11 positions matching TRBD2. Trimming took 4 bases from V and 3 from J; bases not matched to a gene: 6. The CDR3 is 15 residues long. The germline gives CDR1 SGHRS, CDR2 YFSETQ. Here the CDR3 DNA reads TGCGCCAGCAGCAGGACGACTAGCGGGGACTACGAGCAGTACTTC. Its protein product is CASSRTTSGDYEQYF. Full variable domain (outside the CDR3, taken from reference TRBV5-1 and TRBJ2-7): KAGVTQTPRYLIKTRGQQVTLSCSPISGHRSVSWYQQTPGQGLQFLFEYFSETQRNKGNFPGRFSGRQFSNSRSEMNVSTLELGDSALYLCASSRTTSGDYEQYFGPGTRLTVT.

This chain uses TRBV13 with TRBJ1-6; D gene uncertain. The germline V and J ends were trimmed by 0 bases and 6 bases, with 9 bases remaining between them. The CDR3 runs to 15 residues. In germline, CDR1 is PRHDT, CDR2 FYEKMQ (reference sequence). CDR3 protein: CASSLGTRFNSPLHF. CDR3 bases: TGTGCCAGCAGCTTAGGGACACGGTTTAATTCACCCCTCCACTTT.

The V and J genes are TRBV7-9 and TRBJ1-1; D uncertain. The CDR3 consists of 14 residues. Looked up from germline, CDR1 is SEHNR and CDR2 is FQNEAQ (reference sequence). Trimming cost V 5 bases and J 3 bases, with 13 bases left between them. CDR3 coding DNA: TGTGCCAGCAGCCGGAGGGAAAGTGACACTGAAGCTTTCTTT. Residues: CASSRRESDTEAFF.

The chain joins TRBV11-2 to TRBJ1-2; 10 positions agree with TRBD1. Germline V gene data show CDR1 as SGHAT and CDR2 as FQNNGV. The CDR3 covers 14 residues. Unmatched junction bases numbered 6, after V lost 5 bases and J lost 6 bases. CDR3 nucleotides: TGTGCCAGCAGCCGGGGACAGGGGAGGGATGGCTACACCTTC. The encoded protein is CASSRGQGRDGYTF.

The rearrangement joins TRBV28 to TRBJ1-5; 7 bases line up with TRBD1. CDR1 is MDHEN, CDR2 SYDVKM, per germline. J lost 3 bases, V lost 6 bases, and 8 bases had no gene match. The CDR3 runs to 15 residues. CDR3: CASREGAGPNQPQHF. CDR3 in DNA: TGTGCCAGCAGGGAGGGGGCAGGGCCCAATCAGCCCCAGCATTTT. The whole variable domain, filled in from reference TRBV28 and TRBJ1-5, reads DVKVTQSSRYLVKRTGEKVFLECVQDMDHENMFWYRQDPGLGLRLIYFSYDVKMKEKGDIPEGYSVSREKKERFSLILESASTNQTSMYLCASREGAGPNQPQHFGDGTRLSIL.

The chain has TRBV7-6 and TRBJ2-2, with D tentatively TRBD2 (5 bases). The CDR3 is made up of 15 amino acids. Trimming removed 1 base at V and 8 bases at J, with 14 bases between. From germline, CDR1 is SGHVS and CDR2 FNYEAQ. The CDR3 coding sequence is TGTGCCAGCAGCTTAGTAGCTAGCCAGAGGGGGGAGCTGTTTTTT. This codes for CASSLVASQRGELFF.

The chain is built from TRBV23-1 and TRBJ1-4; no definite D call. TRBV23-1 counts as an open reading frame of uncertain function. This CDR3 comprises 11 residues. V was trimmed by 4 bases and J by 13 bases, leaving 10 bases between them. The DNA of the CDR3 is TGCGCCAGCAGTCGGAGGGAAGGACTGTTTTTT. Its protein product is CASSRREGLFF.

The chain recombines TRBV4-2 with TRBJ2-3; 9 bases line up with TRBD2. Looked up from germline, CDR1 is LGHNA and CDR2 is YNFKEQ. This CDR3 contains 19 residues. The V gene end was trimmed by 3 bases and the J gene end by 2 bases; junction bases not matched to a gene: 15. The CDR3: CASSQAISGGGANTDTQYF. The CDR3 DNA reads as TGTGCCAGCAGCCAGGCTATATCTGGCGGGGGGGCGAACACAGATACGCAGTATTTT.

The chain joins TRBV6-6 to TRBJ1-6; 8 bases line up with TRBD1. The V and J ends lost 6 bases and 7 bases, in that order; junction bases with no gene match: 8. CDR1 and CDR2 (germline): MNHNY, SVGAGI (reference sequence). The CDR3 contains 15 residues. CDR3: CASSDPGQANSPLHF. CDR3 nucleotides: TGTGCCAGCAGCGATCCGGGACAGGCCAATTCACCCCTCCACTTT.

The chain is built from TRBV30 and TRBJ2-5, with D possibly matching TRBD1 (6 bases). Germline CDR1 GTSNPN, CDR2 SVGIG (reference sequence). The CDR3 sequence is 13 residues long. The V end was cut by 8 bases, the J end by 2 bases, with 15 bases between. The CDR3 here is CAPSVGTQETQYF. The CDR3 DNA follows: TGTGCCCCGAGTGTAGGGACACAAGAGACCCAGTACTTC.